This T cell receptor beta chain was documented in a study of CD8+ T cells in alopecia areata. The treatment was: oral pan-JAK inhibitor, 5-10 mg twice daily. Looked up from germline, CDR1 is LGHNA and CDR2 is YNFKEQ. Trimming took 4 bases from V and 3 from J; bases not matched to a gene: 2. The CDR3 spans 16 residues. Sequencing relied on a cDNA template that was reverse transcribed from extracted RNA. Here immunoSEQ multiplex PCR was the method, and the copy in TCRdb shows in-frame clones only, minus some. Among about 150,000 clones listed, approximately 65% were seen once. The sequence came from a human donor with alopecia areata. The specimen comprised CD4+ T cells sorted from blood, sampled at week 4, from a patient treated with tofacitinib. The chain joins TRBV4-2 to TRBJ2-1; 14 nucleotides align to TRBD2. Here the CDR3 reads CASSRGLAGDYNEQFF. The CDR3 nucleotides read TGTGCCAGCAGCCGGGGACTAGCGGGGGACTACAATGAGCAGTTCTTC.